The 17 T cell receptor beta chains below all came from one sample that was sequenced in a study of T-cell reconstitution after alpha-beta-depleted transplantation in children. Preparing the TCRbeta library involved the use of unique molecular identifiers. In TCRdb, the PCR reads were re-called with MiXCR into one record per CDR3 protein. The sample lists 500,000 or so distinct CDR3 sequences, about an eighth seen once, with 11% to 15% in the top ten. Specimen: PBMCs, mostly from graft donor cells, collected 180 days after TCRalphabeta/CD19-depleted stem cell transplant. All receptors come from a female patient aged 2-9 years who had a stem cell transplant for aplastic anemia, so the T cells may come from the graft donor.

This clonotype was seen ten or more times. The chain recombines TRBV3-1 with TRBJ1-1, with D hard to call. Germline assignment: CDR1 LGHDT and CDR2 YNNKEL (reference sequence). This CDR3 region has 14 residues. V lost 4 bases and J lost 6, with 15 bases in between. CDR3 region: CASSLTPRQAEAFF. CDR3 sequence (DNA): TGTGCCAGCAGCCTAACCCCCCGTCAGGCTGAAGCTTTCTTT.

In this sample, this clonotype turned up a few times. J is TRBJ1-1 and V is TRBV5-1; 8 positions match TRBD1. Trimming removed 0 bases from V and 4 bases from J; junction bases left unmatched: 20. The germline CDR1 and CDR2 sequences are SGHRS and YFSETQ. The CDR3 length is 20 residues. In DNA, the CDR3 is TGCGCCAGCAGCTTGGCCCGGAGTTCGGGGACAGGACTCGAGGGCACTGAAGCTTTCTTT. Encoded protein: CASSLARSSGTGLEGTEAFF.

The chain couples TRBV12-3 or TRBV12-4 to TRBJ1-2, with D uncertain. The CDR3 spans 14 residues. V was trimmed by 5 bases and J by 6 bases, leaving 16 bases between them. The CDR3 here is CASSRTSPWDGYTF. Written as DNA, the CDR3 is TGTGCCAGCAGTCGGACTTCCCCCTGGGATGGCTACACCTTC.

This clonotype was observed a few times. This rearrangement joins TRBV5-6 to TRBJ2-3; perhaps TRBD2 as D (6 bases). The CDR3 is 16 residues long. V was shortened by 2 bases and J by 0 bases, with 13 bases between the two germline ends. Germline-derived CDR1 and CDR2 are SGHDT and YYEEEE. CDR3 amino acids: CASSFRGSLSTDTQYF. The CDR3 bases are TGTGCCAGCAGCTTTCGGGGGTCTCTTAGCACAGATACGCAGTATTTT.

The V and J genes are TRBV12-3 or TRBV12-4 and TRBJ1-5, with 8 nucleotides matching TRBD1. V lost 1 base to trimming and J lost 3 bases; unmatched junction nucleotides: 5. This CDR3 contains 16 residues. The CDR3 reads CASSLGTGFFNQPQHF. The DNA of the CDR3 is TGTGCCAGCAGTTTAGGGACAGGGTTCTTCAATCAGCCCCAGCATTTT.

This clonotype was detected a few times. V gene TRBV2 combines with J gene TRBJ1-6, with 9 bases matching TRBD1. Trimming at V came to 4 bases and at J to 8 bases, leaving 6 bases not matched to a gene. CDR3 length equals 15 residues. Germline V CDR1 and CDR2: SNHLY, FYNNEI. The DNA for the CDR3 is TGTGCCAGCAGTGCAAGGACAGGGGAGCATTCACCCCTCCACTTT. Protein sequence: CASSARTGEHSPLHF.

This clonotype was counted at least ten times. V usage is TRBV12-3 or TRBV12-4 and J usage is TRBJ2-3, with unresolved D. Trimming left V 3 bases short and J 4 bases short, with 11 bases between. The CDR3 is made up of 14 amino acids. This CDR3 is CASSLDEVADTQYF. For the CDR3, the DNA is TGTGCCAGCAGTTTGGATGAGGTGGCAGATACGCAGTATTTT.

This clonotype was found once. The CDR3 here is CASSPLLGEQFF. CDR3 nucleotide sequence: TGTGCCAGCAGCCCCCTTCTCGGTGAGCAGTTCTTC. The chain combines TRBV7-2 with TRBJ2-1; D unclear. Trimming shortened V by 5 bases and J by 9 bases, and 11 bases separated the two germline ends. Germline V gene lookup returns CDR1 SGHTA and CDR2 FQGNSA. The CDR3 sequence is 12 residues long.

This clonotype was observed many times. This chain links TRBV9 with TRBJ2-1, with D tentatively TRBD2 (5 bases). Germline CDR1 reads SGDLS; CDR2 reads YYNGEE. V lost 2 bases and J lost 0, with 6 bases in between. CDR3 size: 14 residues. CDR3 in amino acids: CASSVGSSYNEQFF. CDR3 coding DNA: TGTGCCAGCAGCGTGGGGAGCTCCTACAATGAGCAGTTCTTC.

The chain uses TRBV20-1 and TRBJ2-3; D might be TRBD1 or TRBD2, each matching 5 bases. V dropped 7 bases and J dropped 0 bases, with 23 bases sitting between them. The CDR3 extends over 17 amino acids. Germline CDR1 is DFQATT and CDR2 is SNEGSKA (reference sequence). The CDR3 reads CSVSRGYSKSSTDTQYF. The CDR3 nucleotides read TGCAGTGTATCGAGGGGTTATAGCAAATCTAGCACAGATACGCAGTATTTT.

The chain has TRBV20-1 and TRBJ2-7, with D possibly being TRBD1 (5 bases). Germline V gene sequence: CDR1 DFQATT, CDR2 SNEGSKA (reference sequence). The CDR3 contains 13 residues. V lost 3 bases, J lost 5 bases, and 14 bases lay in between. In DNA form, the CDR3 reads TGCAGTGCTAGGAGGCTTGGGGCCCACGAGCAGTACGTC. Translation gives CSARRLGAHEQYV.

The gene calls are TRBV7-3 and TRBJ2-3, with 8 bases that match TRBD2. Trimming took 1 base from V and 1 from J; bases not matched to a gene: 13. This CDR3 region has 19 residues. Germline V gene lookup returns CDR1 SGHTA and CDR2 FQGTGA. The CDR3 loop is CASSLKASGSGRGTDTQYF. CDR3 sequence (DNA): TGTGCCAGCAGCTTAAAGGCCAGCGGGAGTGGGCGAGGCACAGATACGCAGTATTTT.

This clonotype occurred many times. V is TRBV2 and J is TRBJ1-4; a weak D match, TRBD1 (6 bases). The CDR3 runs 17 residues. The V and J ends lost 2 bases and 0 bases respectively, with 13 bases between them. Germline assignment: CDR1 SNHLY and CDR2 FYNNEI. The CDR3 is CASSELDRLATNEKLFF. CDR3 nucleotides: TGTGCCAGCAGTGAACTCGACAGGCTGGCAACTAATGAAAAACTGTTTTTT.

The genes are TRBV7-8 and TRBJ2-2; TRBD2 agrees at 12 bases. Germline CDR1 SGHVS, CDR2 FQNEAQ. The CDR3 loop spans 17 amino acids. The ends lost 1 base at V and 9 bases at J; junction bases unmatched: 9. This CDR3 reads CASSLEGGLAGLWELFF. In DNA form, the CDR3 reads TGTGCCAGCAGCTTAGAAGGTGGACTAGCGGGACTATGGGAGCTGTTTTTT.

The rearrangement links TRBV19 to TRBJ2-1; 11 nucleotides agree with TRBD2. CDR1 is LNHDA, CDR2 SQIVND, per germline (reference sequence). V shed 6 bases, J shed 9 bases, and the junction held 10 bases outside the gene matches. This CDR3 contains 15 residues. CDR3 bases: TGTGCCAGTAGCCCCGAGATTGGGACTAGCGGTGAGCAGTTCTTC. It yields the protein CASSPEIGTSGEQFF.

In this sample, this clonotype turned up a few times. The chain uses TRBV13 and TRBJ1-4; D may be TRBD1 (6 bases). The germline V gene encodes CDR1 PRHDT and CDR2 FYEKMQ (reference sequence). Trimming stripped 5 bases from V and 5 bases from J, with 12 bases between. The CDR3 spans 14 residues. The CDR3 is CASSMWTANEKLFF. The CDR3 coding sequence is TGTGCCAGCAGCATGTGGACAGCGAATGAAAAACTGTTTTTT.

This clonotype was seen more than once but under ten times. The chain joins TRBV28 to TRBJ1-2; 8 positions match TRBD1. Trimming took 1 base from V and 0 from J; bases not matched to a gene: 4. The CDR3 is made up of 16 amino acids. In germline, CDR1 is MDHEN, CDR2 SYDVKM. CDR3 bases: TGTGCCAGCAGTTTATTGACAGGGGCTGCTAACTATGGCTACACCTTC. Translated: CASSLLTGAANYGYTF.